This TCR beta chain was identified during a study of siplizumab effects on memory and regulatory T cells. This clone was found a few times. The antigen is unknown. This CDR3 has 15 amino acids. Germline lookup yields CDR1 SGHDT and CDR2 YYEEEE. Trimming shortened V by 2 bases and J by 5 bases, and 16 bases separated the two germline ends. Study-level results: Naive T cells seemed more diverse than memory cells; they also seemed major alloresponse contributors. Alloreactive sequences tracing back to unstimulated CD4+ memory cells fell significantly with siplizumab. Under siplizumab, an average roughly 69% of mappable alloreactive CD4+ clones were Treg-derived, compared with more than 25% in controls.

Assayed TCR templates numbered about 10^5 for each sample. TCRdb's copy holds only in-frame clones and misses some; the assay was immunoSEQ multiplex PCR. This table has around 87,000 clones, about nine tenths appearing once. Material: CD4+ T cells sorted from blood. This receptor was obtained from a human donor in good health. The chain employs TRBV5-6 and TRBJ2-5; D gene unclear. The CDR3 spells CASSFSIAPLETQYF. CDR3 nucleotides: TGTGCCAGCAGCTTTTCCATTGCCCCTCTGGAGACCCAGTACTTC.